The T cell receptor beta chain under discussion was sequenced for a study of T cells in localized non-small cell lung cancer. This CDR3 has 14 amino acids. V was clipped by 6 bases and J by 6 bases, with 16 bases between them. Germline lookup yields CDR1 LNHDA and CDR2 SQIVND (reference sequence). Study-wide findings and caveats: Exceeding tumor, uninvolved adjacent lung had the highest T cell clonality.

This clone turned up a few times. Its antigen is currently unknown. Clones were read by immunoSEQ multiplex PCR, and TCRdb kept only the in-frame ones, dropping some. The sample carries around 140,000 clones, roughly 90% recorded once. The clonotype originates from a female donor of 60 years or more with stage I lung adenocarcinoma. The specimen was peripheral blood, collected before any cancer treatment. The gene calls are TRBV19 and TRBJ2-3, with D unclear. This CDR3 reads CASSSTPTADTQYF. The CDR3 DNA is TGTGCCAGTAGCTCCACGCCCACCGCCGATACGCAGTATTTT.